The 24 T cell receptor beta chains reported below all come from one sample, sequenced in a study of blood T cell repertoires in COVID-19. This table comes from immunoSEQ multiplex PCR, and its TCRdb copy is limited to in-frame clones, with some not included. Among some 180,000 clones listed, 80% to 90% were seen once. What was sequenced was peripheral blood. Receptor source: a woman of 80 years or more with COVID-19, enrolled during active disease.

The rearrangement links TRBV27 to TRBJ1-2; 10 positions agree with TRBD1. Germline loops: CDR1 MNHEY, CDR2 SMNVEV (reference sequence). This CDR3 spans 14 amino acids. With 4 bases clipped from V and 8 bases from J, the junction kept 7 bases outside the gene matches. Written as DNA, the CDR3 is TGTGCCAGCAGTTCGGGGACAGGGGAGAACGGCTACACCTTC. This translates into CASSSGTGENGYTF.

This clone was observed a handful of times. This chain joins TRBV4-1 and TRBJ2-6; 7 bases are shared with TRBD2. Germline CDR1 MGHRA, CDR2 YSYEKL. The CDR3 covers 22 residues. V gave up 3 bases and J gave up 0 bases; unmatched junction bases: 20. CDR3 protein: CASSQGRPGGGRGISGANVLTF. CDR3 bases: TGCGCCAGCAGCCAGGGTCGGCCCGGTGGCGGGCGGGGGATCTCTGGGGCCAACGTCCTGACTTTC.

The rearrangement uses TRBV2 and TRBJ2-7; TRBD1 agrees at 7 bases. This CDR3 contains 15 residues. Per germline, CDR1 SNHLY and CDR2 FYNNEI. J lost 1 base, V lost 2 bases, and 5 bases had no gene match. The chain's CDR3 is CASSEQGVNSYEQYF. DNA for the CDR3: TGTGCCAGCAGTGAACAGGGGGTTAATTCCTACGAGCAGTACTTC.

This sequence joins TRBV18 and TRBJ2-2; D call uncertain. CDR1 and CDR2 from the germline V gene are KGHSH and LQKENI. With 8 bases removed from V and 10 bases from J, the gap between germline ends came to 14 bases. This CDR3 contains 12 residues. This CDR3 is CASGLSRPELFF. The CDR3, as DNA: TGTGCCAGCGGGCTTTCACGGCCGGAGCTGTTTTTT.

This clone came up a few times. The V gene is TRBV5-1, the J gene TRBJ2-6; D perhaps matches TRBD1 (6 bases). Trimming removed 4 bases from V and 3 bases from J, with 14 bases in between. CDR1 and CDR2 from the germline V gene are SGHRS and YFSETQ. The CDR3 loop spans 16 amino acids. CDR3 sequence reads: CASSPLGTIGANVLTF. For the CDR3, the DNA is TGCGCCAGCAGCCCCCTGGGGACAATTGGGGCCAACGTCCTGACTTTC.

This sequence joins TRBV7-9 and TRBJ2-5; no firm D call. The germline V and J ends were trimmed by 4 bases and 5 bases, with 8 bases remaining between them. The CDR3 sequence is 12 residues long. Germline V gene data show CDR1 as SEHNR and CDR2 as FQNEAQ (reference sequence). CDR3 sequence: CASSSPSETQYF. The CDR3 nucleotides read TGTGCCAGCAGCTCGCCAAGCGAGACCCAGTACTTC.

This rearrangement joins TRBV24-1 to TRBJ1-2, with 8 bases identical to TRBD1. J gave up 3 bases and V 5 bases, and 10 bases lay outside the gene matches. This CDR3 has 16 amino acids. CDR1 is KGHDR and CDR2 is SFDVKD in the germline V gene. The CDR3 reads CATSVRTPDRDYGYTF. The CDR3 region has the DNA TGTGCCACCAGTGTTAGAACTCCGGACAGGGACTATGGCTACACCTTC.

The rearrangement links TRBV5-4 to TRBJ2-1, with 7 bases that match TRBD2. Germline trimming cut 4 bases from V and 2 bases from J; bases unmatched to any gene: 6. CDR1 and CDR2 (germline): SGHNT, YYREEE (reference sequence). The CDR3 contains 15 residues. CDR3 in amino acids: CASSHSGTTYNEQFF. The CDR3 bases are TGTGCCAGCAGCCACTCCGGGACTACCTACAATGAGCAGTTCTTC.

V gene TRBV30 combines with J gene TRBJ2-7; TRBD1 or TRBD2 may be the D gene (5 bases each). The CDR3 runs to 12 residues. The germline V and J ends were trimmed by 5 bases and 3 bases, with 11 bases remaining between them. Germline V gene lookup returns CDR1 GTSNPN and CDR2 SVGIG (reference sequence). Written as DNA, the CDR3 is TGTGCCTGGGGAGGACAATTCTACGAGCAGTACTTC. Its translation: CAWGGQFYEQYF.

The chain links TRBV7-2 to TRBJ1-2; D unresolved. Germline loops: CDR1 SGHTA, CDR2 FQGNSA. There are 13 residues in the CDR3. Trimming pared 6 bases from V and 6 bases from J, leaving 14 bases between. The CDR3 DNA follows: TGTGCCAGCAGGGTTGGGTTGACTCATGGCTACACCTTC. It encodes CASRVGLTHGYTF.

The CDR3 reads CASSYTGQPQHF. CDR3 in DNA: TGTGCCAGCAGTTACACGGGGCAGCCCCAGCATTTT. V and J are TRBV6-6 and TRBJ1-5; unclear D gene. This CDR3 region has 12 residues. Germline V gene data show CDR1 as MNHNY and CDR2 as SVGAGI (reference sequence). V was cut by 2 bases and J by 7 bases, with 6 bases left in between.

This chain joins TRBV2 and TRBJ2-1; D may be TRBD1 (5 bases). Germline V gene data show CDR1 as SNHLY and CDR2 as FYNNEI. This CDR3 has 12 residues. V lost 7 bases and J lost 3, with 7 bases in between. CDR3 in DNA: TGTGCCAGCACCCAGGGCTACAATGAGCAGTTCTTC. Translating gives CASTQGYNEQFF.

This chain uses TRBV12-3 or TRBV12-4 with TRBJ1-3; D call uncertain. The CDR3 loop spans 12 amino acids. V was cut by 4 bases and J by 7 bases, with 8 bases left in between. The CDR3 protein is CASSSRFNTIYF. The DNA for the CDR3 is TGTGCCAGCAGTTCCAGATTCAACACCATATATTTT.

This clone has just one count. This chain joins TRBV4-2 and TRBJ1-2, with 10 bases that match TRBD1. The CDR3 is 15 amino acids. The V segment lost 4 bases and the J segment 6 bases; nucleotides outside the gene matches: 8. CDR1 and CDR2 (germline): LGHNA, YNFKEQ. CDR3: CASSPRPGTGDGYTF. The CDR3 DNA reads TGTGCCAGCAGCCCTCGTCCCGGGACAGGGGATGGCTACACCTTC.

The chain carries TRBV27 and TRBJ2-7; tentative D call: TRBD1 (6 bases). This CDR3 contains 14 residues. V was trimmed by 2 bases and J by 0 bases, leaving 8 bases between them. Germline V gene data show CDR1 as MNHEY and CDR2 as SMNVEV (reference sequence). In DNA, the CDR3 is TGTGCCAGCAGTTTAACAGGGTTCTCCTACGAGCAGTACTTC. It specifies CASSLTGFSYEQYF.

The rearrangement joins TRBV27 to TRBJ2-1, with TRBD1 matching over 8 bases. Germline CDR1 MNHEY, CDR2 SMNVEV (reference sequence). This CDR3 has 13 amino acids. Losses at the gene ends were 6 bases for V and 10 bases for J; bases not matched to a gene: 8. CDR3 sequence reads: CASRPTGVGEQFF. CDR3 nucleotides: TGTGCCAGCAGGCCGACAGGGGTTGGGGAGCAGTTCTTC.

The chain combines TRBV6-1 with TRBJ1-5; tentatively, D is TRBD1 (5 bases). The length of the CDR3 is 15 residues. Trimming removed 2 bases from V and 3 bases from J, with 11 bases in between. Germline V gene data show CDR1 as MNHNS and CDR2 as SASEGT. The CDR3 sequence: CASSEWGRINQPQHF. The CDR3 nucleotides read TGTGCCAGCAGTGAATGGGGCAGAATCAATCAGCCCCAGCATTTT.

The chain uses TRBV28 and TRBJ2-3, with D possibly matching TRBD1 (5 bases). Germline V gives CDR1 MDHEN, CDR2 SYDVKM. Trimming pared 3 bases from V and 3 bases from J, leaving 13 bases between. The CDR3 has 15 amino acids. The CDR3: CASSFTGRATDTQYF. The CDR3 DNA reads TGTGCCAGCAGTTTCACTGGCAGGGCTACAGATACGCAGTATTTT.

V and J are TRBV2 and TRBJ2-5, with 9 bases identical to TRBD1. J gave up 4 bases and V 5 bases, and 2 bases lay outside the gene matches. This CDR3 is built from 13 residues. CDR1 and CDR2 (germline): SNHLY, FYNNEI. CDR3 in DNA: TGTGCCAGCAGTTGGGACAGGGCAGAGACCCAGTACTTC. The encoded protein is CASSWDRAETQYF.

This clone was counted only a few times. The chain combines TRBV2 with TRBJ1-3, with D possibly TRBD1 on 5 matching bases. Between the trimmed V and J ends, which lost 6 bases and 7 bases, there was a span of 19 bases. The V gene's germline CDR1 is SNHLY and CDR2 FYNNEI. CDR3 size: 15 residues. CDR3 coding DNA: TGTGCCAGCAGCTCCCGACAGTTTTCGTACAACACCATATATTTT. This translates into CASSSRQFSYNTIYF.

This clone was detected once. V is TRBV19 and J is TRBJ2-1; 12 nucleotides line up with TRBD2. The CDR3 consists of 16 residues. The J segment lost 7 bases and the V segment lost 5 bases, leaving 9 bases of the junction unmatched. In germline, CDR1 is LNHDA, CDR2 SQIVND (reference sequence). CDR3 sequence: CASSSRGLAGFNEQFF. The CDR3 DNA reads TGTGCCAGTAGTTCCCGTGGACTAGCGGGGTTTAATGAGCAGTTCTTC.

The gene calls are TRBV27 and TRBJ2-1; tentatively, D is TRBD2 (5 bases). Deletions cut 2 bases from V and 7 bases from J, with 9 bases between. The CDR3 totals 13 residues. Germline assignment: CDR1 MNHEY and CDR2 SMNVEV (reference sequence). CDR3 in DNA: TGTGCCAGCAGTTTAGTTACGGGGAATGAGCAGTTCTTC. Amino acid sequence: CASSLVTGNEQFF.

This clone was counted a few times. The CDR3 is CSASRPGVVNEQYF. The CDR3 DNA sequence: TGCAGTGCTAGTAGGCCAGGGGTGGTAAACGAGCAGTACTTC. The chain is built from TRBV20-1 and TRBJ2-7, with D maybe TRBD1 (6 bases). V was cut by 3 bases and J by 5 bases, with 17 bases left in between. Germline CDR1 DFQATT, CDR2 SNEGSKA (reference sequence). The CDR3 loop spans 14 amino acids.

This chain joins TRBV2 and TRBJ2-5, with 10 positions matching TRBD1. CDR3 size: 15 residues. Trimming took 3 bases from V and 5 from J; bases not matched to a gene: 6. Germline CDR1 reads SNHLY; CDR2 reads FYNNEI. The CDR3 region has the DNA TGTGCCAGCAGTGATCGGGGGACAGGGGAGGAGACCCAGTACTTC. This translates into CASSDRGTGEETQYF.